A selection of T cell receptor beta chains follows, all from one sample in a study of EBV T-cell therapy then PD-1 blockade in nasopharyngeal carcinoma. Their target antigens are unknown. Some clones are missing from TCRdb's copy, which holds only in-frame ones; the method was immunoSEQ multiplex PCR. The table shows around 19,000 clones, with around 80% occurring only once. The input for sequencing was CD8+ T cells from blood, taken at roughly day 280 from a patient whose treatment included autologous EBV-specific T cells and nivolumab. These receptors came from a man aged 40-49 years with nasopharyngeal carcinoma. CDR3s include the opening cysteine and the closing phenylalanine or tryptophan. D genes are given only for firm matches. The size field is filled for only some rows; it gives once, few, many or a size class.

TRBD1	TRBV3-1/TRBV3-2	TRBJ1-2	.	TGTGCCAGCAGCCTCGGGACAGGGAAAAACTATGGCTACACCTTC	CASSLGTGKNYGYTF
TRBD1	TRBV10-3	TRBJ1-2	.	TGTGCCATCAGTGAGGGATCCAGGGGGAGAAGTGGCTACACCTTC	CAISEGSRGRSGYTF
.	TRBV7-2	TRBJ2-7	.	TGTGCCAGCAGCTTAGACAGCCTCGGGCAGTACTTC	CASSLDSLGQYF
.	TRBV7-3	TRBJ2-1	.	TGTGCCAGCAGCTTAACAGACCTTTCGTTTGAGCAGTTCTTC	CASSLTDLSFEQFF
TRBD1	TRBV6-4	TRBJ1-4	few	TGTGCCAGCAGTGAAGGGACAGGGGCGAATGAAAAACTGTTTTTT	CASSEGTGANEKLFF
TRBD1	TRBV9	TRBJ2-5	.	TGTGCCAGCAGCCCGTGGGACAGGGGTGGGCGAGAGACCCAGTACTTC	CASSPWDRGGRETQYF
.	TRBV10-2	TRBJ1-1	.	TGCGCCACCGTGGGGGCAGGGGAAGAAGACACTGAAGCTTTCTTT	CATVGAGEEDTEAFF
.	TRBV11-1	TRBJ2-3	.	TGTGCCAGCAGCCTTGGGACTGGGGATACAGATACGCAGTATTTT	CASSLGTGDTDTQYF
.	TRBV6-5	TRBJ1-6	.	TGTGCCAGCAGTTATCTCCTTCACGCATCGGGTTCACCCCTCCACTTT	CASSYLLHASGSPLHF
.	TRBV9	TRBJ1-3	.	TGTGCCAGCTCTGGAAACACCATATATTTT	CASSGNTIYF
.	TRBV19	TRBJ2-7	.	TGTGTCAGTAGCCCCCTTCTTGAGCAGTACTTC	CVSSPLLEQYF
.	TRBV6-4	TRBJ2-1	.	TGTGCCAGCAGTTTTGTGGGATCCGTTGCGCCTTCCTACAATGAGCAGTTCTTC	CASSFVGSVAPSYNEQFF
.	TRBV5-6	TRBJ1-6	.	TGTGCCAGCAGCTTGGTCTCTGAGAGCTCCTATAATTCACCCCTCCACTTT	CASSLVSESSYNSPLHF
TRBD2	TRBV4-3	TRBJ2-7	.	TGCGCCCGCAGCCACGGGGCCACTAGCGGGGGGGCGGGCGAGCAGTACTTC	CARSHGATSGGAGEQYF
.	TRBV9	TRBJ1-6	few	TGTGCCAGCAGAGGAGACTATAATTCACCCCTCCACTTT	CASRGDYNSPLHF
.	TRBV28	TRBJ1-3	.	TGTGCCAGCAGTTTCGTTGGGGGTAGCTCTGGAAACACCATATATTTT	CASSFVGGSSGNTIYF
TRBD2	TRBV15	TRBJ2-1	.	TGTGCCATCAGCAGAGGGAGGGGATACTACAATGAGCAGTTCTTC	CAISRGRGYYNEQFF
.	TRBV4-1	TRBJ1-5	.	TGCGCCAGCAGCCAAGAGGATGGGGCCGGCAATCAGCCCCAGCATTTT	CASSQEDGAGNQPQHF
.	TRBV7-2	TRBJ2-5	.	TGTGCCAGCAGCTTAGCCCCTCGACAGGCCCAAGAGACCCAGTACTTC	CASSLAPRQAQETQYF
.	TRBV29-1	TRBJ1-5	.	TGCAGCGCTCCGGACAGTCGCAATCAGCCCCAGCATTTT	CSAPDSRNQPQHF
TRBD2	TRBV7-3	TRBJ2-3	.	TGTGCCAGCAGCTTAGCGGGGGGGCTTCTGGATACGCAGTATTTT	CASSLAGGLLDTQYF
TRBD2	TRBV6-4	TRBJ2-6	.	TGTGCCAGCAGTGAGGACGGGGGGGCTGGGGCCAACGTCCTGACTTTC	CASSEDGGAGANVLTF
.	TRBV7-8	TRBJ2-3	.	TGTGCCAGCAGCCAAATAAGGGATACGCAGTATTTT	CASSQIRDTQYF
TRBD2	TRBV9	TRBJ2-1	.	TGTGCCAGCAGCGTAGTTGGGGGGGACCACAATGAGCAGTTCTTC	CASSVVGGDHNEQFF
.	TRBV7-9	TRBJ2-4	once	TGTGCCAGCAGCTTAGAAAGGGTAGGAGTTGACAAAAACATTCAGTACTTC	CASSLERVGVDKNIQYF
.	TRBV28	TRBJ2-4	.	TGTGCCAGCAGTTTATTGGACATTCAGTACTTC	CASSLLDIQYF
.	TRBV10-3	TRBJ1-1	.	TGTGCCATCAGTGAGGAGGTCCCAGGGACTGAAGCTTTCTTT	CAISEEVPGTEAFF
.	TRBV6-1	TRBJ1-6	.	TGTGCCAGCAGTGAAGCGGCGAGCTCGTCTTCACCCCTCCACTTT	CASSEAASSSSPLHF
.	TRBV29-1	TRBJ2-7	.	TGCAGCGTTGTTGGGGGAGACTCGGGCTACGAGCAGTACTTC	CSVVGGDSGYEQYF
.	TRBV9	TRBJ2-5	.	TGTGCCAGCAGCCCGACTTTGTCAGAGACCCAGTACTTC	CASSPTLSETQYF
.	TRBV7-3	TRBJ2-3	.	TGTGCCAGCAGCGAGGACGCCTTTGGCACAGATACGCAGTATTTT	CASSEDAFGTDTQYF
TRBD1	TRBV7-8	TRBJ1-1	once	TGTGCCAGCAGCCCCCCGACAGGGGGGAACACTGAAGCTTTCTTT	CASSPPTGGNTEAFF
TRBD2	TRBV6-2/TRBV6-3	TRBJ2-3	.	TGTGCCAGCAGCCCGGGGGGAATGGACACAGATACGCAGTATTTT	CASSPGGMDTDTQYF
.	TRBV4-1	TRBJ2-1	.	TGCGCCAGCAGCCCAGGCGGGGACTACAATGAGCAGTTCTTC	CASSPGGDYNEQFF
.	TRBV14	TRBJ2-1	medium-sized	TGTGCCAGCAGCCAAGATTCCCTAGGTGAGCAGTTCTTC	CASSQDSLGEQFF
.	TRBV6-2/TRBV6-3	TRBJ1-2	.	TGTGCCAGCAGTTACCCCCGGAGCTATGGCTACACCTTC	CASSYPRSYGYTF
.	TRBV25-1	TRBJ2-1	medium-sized	TGTGCCAGCAGTGAAATCGAGCTAGCCGATGAGCAGTTCTTC	CASSEIELADEQFF
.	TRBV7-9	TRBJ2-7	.	TGTGCCAGCAGCTTAGGGGACCTCAGCTACGAGCAGTACTTC	CASSLGDLSYEQYF
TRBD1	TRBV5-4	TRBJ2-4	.	TGTGCCAGCAGCCACGGGACAGCCAGGAACATTCAGTACTTC	CASSHGTARNIQYF
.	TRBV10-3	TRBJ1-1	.	TGTGCCATCAGTGATAAGGTGGTGTCAGCTAAAGCTTTCTTT	CAISDKVVSAKAFF
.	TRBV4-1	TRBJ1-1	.	TGCGCCAGCAGCCACGGGAGGACTGAAGCTTTCTTT	CASSHGRTEAFF
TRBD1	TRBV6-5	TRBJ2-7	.	TGTGCCAGCAGGGGACAGGGGCCCTACGAGCAGTACTTC	CASRGQGPYEQYF
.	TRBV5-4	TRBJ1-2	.	TGTGCCAGCACCTGGGGGGACAACTATGGCTACACCTTC	CASTWGDNYGYTF
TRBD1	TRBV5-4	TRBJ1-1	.	TGTGCCAGCAGTCCTGACAGGGCTTACACTGAAGCTTTCTTT	CASSPDRAYTEAFF
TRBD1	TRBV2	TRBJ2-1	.	TGTGCCAGCAATTGGGACAGGGTAAGCAATGAGCAGTTCTTC	CASNWDRVSNEQFF
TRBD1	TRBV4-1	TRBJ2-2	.	TGCGCCAGCAGCCGGACAGGAGAGCACACCGGGGAGCTGTTTTTT	CASSRTGEHTGELFF
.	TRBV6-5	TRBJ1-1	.	TGTGCCAGCAGCCGGACACAGGGTGACACTGAAGCTTTCTTT	CASSRTQGDTEAFF
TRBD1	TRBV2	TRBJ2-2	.	TGTGCCACCCGACAGGGGGCCGGGGAGCTGTTTTTT	CATRQGAGELFF
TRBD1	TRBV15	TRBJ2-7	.	TGTGCCACCAGCAGAGGGACAGGGGGCTCCTACGAGCAGTACTTC	CATSRGTGGSYEQYF
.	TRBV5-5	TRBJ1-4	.	TGTGCCAGCAGCTTGGTGGGCAGGAGAAATGAAAAACTGTTTTTT	CASSLVGRRNEKLFF
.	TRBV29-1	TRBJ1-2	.	TGCAGCGTTCCCGGGGGGGGGCGCGACTATGGCTACACCTTC	CSVPGGGRDYGYTF
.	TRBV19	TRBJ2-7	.	TGTGCCAGTCGAGGGGGGCGCTACGAGCAGTACTTC	CASRGGRYEQYF
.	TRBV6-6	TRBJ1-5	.	TGTGCCAGCAGTTACTCGAGAGGGAGCAATCAGCCCCAGCATTTT	CASSYSRGSNQPQHF
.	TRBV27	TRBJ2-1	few	TGTGCCAGCAGTCCGGGACTGGGGCAGTTTGGGAATGAGCAGTTCTTC	CASSPGLGQFGNEQFF
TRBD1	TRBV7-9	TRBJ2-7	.	TGTGCCAGCAGCTCGGGACAGGGGGTAATCCACGAGCAGTACTTC	CASSSGQGVIHEQYF
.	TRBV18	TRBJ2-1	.	TGTGCCAGCTCACCACCCCTGGGACCGGCCTCCTACAATGAGCAGTTCTTC	CASSPPLGPASYNEQFF
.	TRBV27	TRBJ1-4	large	TGTGCCAGCAGTCCTCACGGACGGGCTGGAAGTCGCGAAAAACTGTTTTTT	CASSPHGRAGSREKLFF
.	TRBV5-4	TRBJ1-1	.	TGTGCCAGCAGCTTTATCGGGGGGGGGACTGAAGCTTTCTTT	CASSFIGGGTEAFF
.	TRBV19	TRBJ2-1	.	TGTGCCAGTAGTACCGCCCTACGGAGGGGCAATGAGCAGTTCTTC	CASSTALRRGNEQFF